Shown below are 8 T cell receptor beta chains from a single sample sequenced in a study of blood T cell repertoires in COVID-19. Generated by immunoSEQ multiplex PCR, the TCRdb table keeps only in-frame clones and is missing some. Of almost 250,000 clones in the sample, approximately 86% were seen once. Sequencing was done on a sample of peripheral blood. These receptor sequences come from an older woman who had recovered from COVID-19.

V and J are TRBV6-4 and TRBJ1-1, with D tentatively TRBD1 (6 bases). The CDR3 length is 13 residues. The germline gives CDR1 MRHNA, CDR2 SNTAGT. V lost 6 bases to trimming and J lost 1 base, with 9 bases between them. The CDR3 region has the DNA TGTGCCAGCAGGCTGACAGGGAACACTGAAGCTTTCTTT. Protein: CASRLTGNTEAFF.

The V gene is TRBV18, the J gene TRBJ1-1; 9 bases are a match to TRBD1. CDR3 length equals 16 residues. The V gene end was trimmed by 3 bases and the J gene end by 1 base; junction bases not matched to a gene: 6. Germline CDR1 and CDR2: KGHSH and LQKENI. CDR3 coding DNA: TGTGCCAGCTCACCCGGACAGGGGTCCACGAACACTGAAGCTTTCTTT. Translated, it gives CASSPGQGSTNTEAFF.

The chain uses TRBV10-3 and TRBJ2-7; D perhaps matches TRBD2 (5 bases). The CDR3 consists of 13 residues. V lost 4 bases, J lost 3 bases, and 10 bases lay in between. The germline V gene encodes CDR1 ENHRY and CDR2 SYGVKD. The CDR3 nucleotides are TGTGCCATCAGTGTAGGGAGCGACTACGAGCAGTACTTC. It translates to CAISVGSDYEQYF.

The CDR3 is CASSAPGRGNTDTQYF. CDR3 in DNA: TGTGCCAGCAGCGCACCGGGGCGGGGGAACACAGATACGCAGTATTTT. This chain joins TRBV6-2 or TRBV6-3 and TRBJ2-3, with 7 nucleotides matching TRBD2. The CDR3 totals 16 residues. V was clipped by 6 bases and J by 2 bases; unmatched bases: 11. The germline gives CDR1 MNHEY, CDR2 SVGEGT.

The gene calls are TRBV7-2 and TRBJ2-5; tentative D call: TRBD2 (5 bases). Trimming pared 5 bases from V and 5 bases from J, leaving 12 bases between. The CDR3 spans 13 residues. Germline assignment: CDR1 SGHTA and CDR2 FQGNSA. CDR3 coding DNA: TGTGCCAGCAGCCGAGGACCGGGGGAGACCCAGTACTTC. As protein: CASSRGPGETQYF.

This chain connects TRBV28 to TRBJ1-4; 10 bases match TRBD1. V dropped 7 bases and J dropped 0; count of bases not matched to a gene: 5. The CDR3 length is 16 residues. Germline CDR1 and CDR2: MDHEN and SYDVKM. The CDR3 DNA is TGTGCCAGCAATTTCGGACAGGGGGCAACTAATGAAAAACTGTTTTTT. Translating it yields CASNFGQGATNEKLFF.

CDR3 DNA sequence: TGTGCCAGCAGCCAAAGCGGGGGCCTATACGAGCAGTACTTC. Its protein is CASSQSGGLYEQYF. The J gene is TRBJ2-7, the V gene TRBV7-9; TRBD2 aligns across 8 bases. V shed 5 bases and J 4 bases; nucleotides not matched to a gene: 7. Germline V gives CDR1 SEHNR, CDR2 FQNEAQ (reference sequence). This CDR3 contains 14 residues.

This chain uses TRBV27 with TRBJ1-2; D is unclear. V was pared by 6 bases and J by 4 bases, with 12 bases between. The CDR3 runs to 13 residues. The germline gives CDR1 MNHEY, CDR2 SMNVEV (reference sequence). As DNA, the CDR3 is TGTGCCAGCAGGTGGGGAGAGGGCTATGGCTACACCTTC. Amino acid sequence: CASRWGEGYGYTF.